Reported below is one T cell receptor (beta chain). The target antigen is unknown. Patients were ruled out by autoimmune disease history or systemic immunosuppression. This specimen comes from a study of OX40 agonist ivuxolimab in advanced cancers. As for the study in general: A mean age of roughly 60 years, range about 20 to 79, was recorded, and about 83% were male. Study-wide results and caveats: CD8+ T cells were the subset that, on average, had more expanded clones than CD4+. The study did not work out the antigen specificity of the expanded peripheral T cells.

CDR1 MNHEY and CDR2 SMNVEV come from the germline V gene (reference sequence). Between the trimmed V and J ends, which lost 4 bases and 3 bases, there was a span of 12 bases. CDR3 length: 14 amino acids. Profiling relied on immunoSEQ multiplex PCR, and the TCRdb table lists in-frame clones only, not all of them. The sample shows about 74,000 clones, 84% of them seen only once. This TCR was sampled from an adult with an advanced solid tumor such as melanoma, head and neck, liver or kidney cancer. This material consisted of CD4+ or CD8+ T cells sorted from blood, taken in a trial of the OX40 agonist ivuxolimab. The V call is TRBV27, the J call TRBJ1-2; TRBD1 might be the D (6 bases). The DNA for the CDR3 is TGTGCCAGCAGTTCTCTACAGGGCTACTATGGCTACACCTTC. This gives the protein CASSSLQGYYGYTF.